The clone carrying this T cell receptor beta chain has a handful of counts. Its target is not known. This sample is drawn from a study of blood T cells in healthy people across ages. At the level of the study: About one barcoded TCR beta cDNA was captured per two T cells. Study outcomes and limitations: Investigators viewed diversity estimates from one million T cells as underestimates, the study reported.

Alongside a J-beta primer mix, a sample-barcoded 5' primer served in a second PCR lasting about 7 to 12 cycles. The authors tagged each cDNA molecule using a template-switch adaptor with 12 random nucleotides. MiXCR, applied by TCRdb to the 5' RACE reads, yields one record per CDR3 protein. This sample has 1.5 million to 2 million distinct CDR3 sequences; around half occur once, and the top ten carry less than 2.5%. The receptor comes from a woman in her 40s in good health. The sequencing sample was made of blood.

CDR3 in amino acids: CASSHGQGADTQYF. Here the CDR3 DNA reads TGCGCCAGCAGCCACGGACAGGGGGCCGATACGCAGTATTTT. V usage is TRBV5-1 and J usage is TRBJ2-3; the match to TRBD1 covers 11 bases. CDR1 is SGHRS, CDR2 YFSETQ, per germline. The CDR3 runs 14 residues. Trimming cost V 4 bases and J 6 bases; bases outside gene matches: 4. Filled out from reference TRBV5-1 and TRBJ2-3, the complete variable domain reads KAGVTQTPRYLIKTRGQQVTLSCSPISGHRSVSWYQQTPGQGLQFLFEYFSETQRNKGNFPGRFSGRQFSNSRSEMNVSTLELGDSALYLCASSHGQGADTQYFGPGTRLTVL.